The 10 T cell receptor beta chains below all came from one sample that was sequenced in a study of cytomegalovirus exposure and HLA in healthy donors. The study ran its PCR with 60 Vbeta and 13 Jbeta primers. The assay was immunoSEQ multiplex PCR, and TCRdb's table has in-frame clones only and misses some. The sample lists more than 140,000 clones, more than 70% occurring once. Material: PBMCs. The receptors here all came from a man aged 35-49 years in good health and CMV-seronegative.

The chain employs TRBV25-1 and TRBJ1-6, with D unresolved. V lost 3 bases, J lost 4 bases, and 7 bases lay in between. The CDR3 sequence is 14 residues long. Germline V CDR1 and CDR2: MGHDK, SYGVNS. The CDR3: CASSDSQYNSPLHF. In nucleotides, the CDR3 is TGTGCCAGCAGTGATTCACAATATAATTCACCCCTCCACTTT.

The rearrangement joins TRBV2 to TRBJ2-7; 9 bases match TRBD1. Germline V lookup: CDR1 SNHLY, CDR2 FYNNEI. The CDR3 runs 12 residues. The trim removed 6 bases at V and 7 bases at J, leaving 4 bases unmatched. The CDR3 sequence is CASSADRGEQYF. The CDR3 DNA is TGTGCCAGCAGCGCTGACAGGGGGGAGCAGTACTTC.

CDR3 loop: CASSPDRSGNTIYF. CDR3 coding DNA: TGTGCCAGCTCACCGGACAGGTCTGGAAACACCATATATTTT. This chain links TRBV18 with TRBJ1-3, with TRBD1 matching 7 bases. The length of the CDR3 is 14 residues. Trimming at V came to 3 bases and at J to 1 base, leaving 0 bases not matched to a gene. Germline assignment: CDR1 KGHSH and CDR2 LQKENI.

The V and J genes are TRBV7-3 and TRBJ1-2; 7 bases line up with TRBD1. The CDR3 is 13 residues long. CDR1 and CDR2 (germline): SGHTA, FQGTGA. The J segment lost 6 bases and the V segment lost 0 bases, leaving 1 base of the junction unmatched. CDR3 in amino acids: CASSLTDRDGYTF. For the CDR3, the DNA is TGTGCCAGCAGCTTAACTGACAGGGATGGCTACACCTTC.

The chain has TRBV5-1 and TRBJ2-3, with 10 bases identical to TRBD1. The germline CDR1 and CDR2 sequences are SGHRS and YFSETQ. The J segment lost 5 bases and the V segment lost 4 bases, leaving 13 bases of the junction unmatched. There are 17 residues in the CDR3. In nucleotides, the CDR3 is TGCGCCAGCAGCCCCCGGACAGGGGGACCTCTGATAGATACGCAGTATTTT. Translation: CASSPRTGGPLIDTQYF.

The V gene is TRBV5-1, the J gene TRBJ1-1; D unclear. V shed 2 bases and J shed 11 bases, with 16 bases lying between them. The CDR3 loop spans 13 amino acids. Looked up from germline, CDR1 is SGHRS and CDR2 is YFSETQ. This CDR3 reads CASSFGEGSEAFF. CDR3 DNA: TGCGCCAGCAGCTTCGGGGAAGGTTCGGAGGCTTTCTTT. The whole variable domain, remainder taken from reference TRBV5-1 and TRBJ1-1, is KAGVTQTPRYLIKTRGQQVTLSCSPISGHRSVSWYQQTPGQGLQFLFEYFSETQRNKGNFPGRFSGRQFSNSRSEMNVSTLELGDSALYLCASSFGEGSEAFFGQGTRLTVV.

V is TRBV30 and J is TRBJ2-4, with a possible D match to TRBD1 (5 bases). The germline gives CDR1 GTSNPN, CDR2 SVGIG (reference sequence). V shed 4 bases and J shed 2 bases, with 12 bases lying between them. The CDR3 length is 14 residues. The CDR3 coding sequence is TGTGCCTGGACAGGGTCGAGTACCAAAAACATTCAGTACTTC. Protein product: CAWTGSSTKNIQYF.

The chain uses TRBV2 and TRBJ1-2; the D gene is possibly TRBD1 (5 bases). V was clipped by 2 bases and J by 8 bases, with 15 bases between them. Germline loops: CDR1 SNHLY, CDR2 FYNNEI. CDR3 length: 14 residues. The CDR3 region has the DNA TGTGCCAGCAGTGAACGGCAGGGCACCCTGGGCTACACCTTC. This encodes CASSERQGTLGYTF. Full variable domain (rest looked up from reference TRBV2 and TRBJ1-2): EPEVTQTPSHQVTQMGQEVILRCVPISNHLYFYWYRQILGQKVEFLVSFYNNEISEKSEIFDDQFSVERPDGSNFTLKIRSTKLEDSAMYFCASSERQGTLGYTFGSGTRLTVV.

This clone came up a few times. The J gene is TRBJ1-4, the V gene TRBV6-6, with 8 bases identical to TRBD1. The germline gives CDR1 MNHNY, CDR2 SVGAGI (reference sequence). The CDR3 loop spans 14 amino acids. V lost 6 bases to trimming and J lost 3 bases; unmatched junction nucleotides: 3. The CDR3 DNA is TGTGCCAGCAGAACAGGGGGGTCTAATGAAAAACTGTTTTTT. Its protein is CASRTGGSNEKLFF.

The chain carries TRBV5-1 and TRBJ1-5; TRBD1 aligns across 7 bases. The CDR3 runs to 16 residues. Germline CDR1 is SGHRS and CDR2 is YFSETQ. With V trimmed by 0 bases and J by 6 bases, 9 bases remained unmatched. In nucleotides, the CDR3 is TGCGCCAGCAGCTTGGGATACCAGGGGGGAGGTCAGCCCCAGCATTTT. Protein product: CASSLGYQGGGQPQHF. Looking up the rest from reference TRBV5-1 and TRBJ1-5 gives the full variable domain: KAGVTQTPRYLIKTRGQQVTLSCSPISGHRSVSWYQQTPGQGLQFLFEYFSETQRNKGNFPGRFSGRQFSNSRSEMNVSTLELGDSALYLCASSLGYQGGGQPQHFGDGTRLSIL.